This TCR beta chain was captured in a study of T-cell memory formation after mild COVID-19. Using its own MiXCR run on the 5' RACE reads, TCRdb lists one record per CDR3 protein. The data hold 190,000 or so distinct CDR3 sequences, with 20% to 25% observed a single time. Study conclusions and caveats: Confirmation was lacking for SARS-CoV-2 specificity of second-wave clones that peaked on day 37.

J gave up 4 bases and V 2 bases, and 13 bases lay outside the gene matches. The CDR3 spans 17 residues. The germline V gene encodes CDR1 SEHNR and CDR2 FQNEAQ (reference sequence). This clonotype turned up a few times. What it recognizes is unknown. The material sequenced was PBMCs or a T cell subset sorted from them (not recorded which). The chain has TRBV7-9 and TRBJ1-2, with TRBD1 identical over 7 bases. This TCR came from an adult woman who had mild COVID-19 (a few samples of this study predate the infection). Cell type and time point are not known. The DNA of the CDR3 is TGTGCCAGCAGCTTACCGATTACCGGGACAGCCATCTATGGCTACACCTTC. Translating it yields CASSLPITGTAIYGYTF.